This entry concerns a single T cell receptor beta chain. Its antigen is unknown. Nothing much larger sits one base from this clone, and base qualities are not available. The entry originates in a study of T cell responses to AZD1222 COVID-19 vaccine (dated by TCRdb to about 2021). Study-wide context: AZD1222 recipients given second doses at about 4 weeks or at about 12 weeks were pooled, since spike-specific TCR depth and breadth were not found to differ between the two schedules. A total of approximately 240 trial participants underwent TCR sequencing, of whom about 210 received two doses of AZD1222 and around 25 received two doses of the MenACWY control vaccine. Enrollment into the trials was organized by age into subgroups of 18-55, 56-69 and 70-plus years, and those subgroups contained approximately 160, 26 and 62 TCR-sequenced participants, respectively. Here is what the overall study found, with its caveats: Participants were mostly white British and included more females than males, and it was suggested by the authors that clonal diversity may have been underestimated. A significant rise in spike-specific TCR breadth and depth was observed after two AZD1222 doses relative to day 0 and relative to MenACWY recipients. Because no samples from the day 14 peak response were available, repertoires could be characterized only after the peak T cell response. Nearly half of unique spike-specific TCRs reportedly recognized epitopes outside regions mutated in the B.1.351 and B.1.1.7 variants. In the small 56-69-year group, the increase in depth fell short of significance, most likely because of low power. The vaccine-associated CD4 TCRs covered the entire spike protein, and the dominant responses fell in regions 160-218 and 743-854. Conclusions about previously exposed vaccinees are limited because only six or seven AZD1222 recipients were SARS-CoV-2 seropositive at baseline.

V is cut back by 4 bases and J by 0 bases, with 8 bases in the junction unmatched. As encoded in the germline V gene, CDR1 is MNHEY while CDR2 is SVGEGT. CDR3 length: 17 amino acids, cysteine to phenylalanine. The entry retains the CDR3 DNA only, 51 bases that are in frame from base 1. The CDR3 regions of human TCRbeta chains were subjected to immunosequencing. The study's own analysis went as follows. Repertoire TCRs were matched against a reference library of SARS-CoV-2-specific TCRs generated with the MIRA antigen-specificity platform. Breadth was defined as the fraction of unique TCRs that were SARS-CoV-2-associated. Depth was defined as the fraction of total T cells that were SARS-CoV-2-associated. Using the MIRA data, every spike-specific TCR was mapped to the spike region that the TCR reacted to and assigned to either a CD4 or a CD8 class. Log10-transformed breadth and depth values were compared by one-way ANOVA with Sidak's multiple comparisons tests. The source is immuneACCESS, and TCRdb retained only in-frame sequences with V and J called. Part of the clones is not carried over; for the studies checked, unresolved V genes explain less than half of this, and the remainder is unexplained. V and J calls and clone size come straight from that table; D and trimming were deduced from the DNA. A total of 120,000 or so clones appear in this sample, 81% of them only once. Clones ranked in the top ten supply about 4.6% of the sample.

The time point label here, explained by the study, means: baseline before first vaccination. Vaccinee samples came from UK trials COV001 and COV002, including a single-blind randomized controlled phase 2/3 trial of AZD1222 (ChAdOx1 nCoV-19) in healthy adults. For TCRbeta chain sequencing, PBMC samples from trial participants were taken at day 0 and at day 28 after the second dose. The V and J segments used are TRBV6-2 or TRBV6-3 and TRBJ2-3; 9 middle bases align to TRBD1. The sequencing here drew on peripheral blood, taken on day 0 of AZD1222 vaccination. This clonotype was obtained from an adult in good health. For the CDR3, the sequence is CASSWTGDGASTDTQYF. The nucleotides are TGTGCCAGCAGTTGGACAGGGGATGGGGCTAGCACAGATACGCAGTATTTT.